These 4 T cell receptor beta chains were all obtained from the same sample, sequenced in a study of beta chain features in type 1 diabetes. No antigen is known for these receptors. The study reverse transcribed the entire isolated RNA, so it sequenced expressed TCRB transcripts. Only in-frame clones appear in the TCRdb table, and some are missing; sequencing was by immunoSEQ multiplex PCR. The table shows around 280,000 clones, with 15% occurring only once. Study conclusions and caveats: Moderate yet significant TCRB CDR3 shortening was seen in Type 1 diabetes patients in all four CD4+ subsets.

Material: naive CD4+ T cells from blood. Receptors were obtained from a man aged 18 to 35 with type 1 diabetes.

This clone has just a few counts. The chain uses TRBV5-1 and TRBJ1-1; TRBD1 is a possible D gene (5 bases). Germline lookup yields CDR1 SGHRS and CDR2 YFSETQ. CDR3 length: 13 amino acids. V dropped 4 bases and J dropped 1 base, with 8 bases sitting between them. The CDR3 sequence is CASSADRNTEAFF. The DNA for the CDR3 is TGCGCCAGCAGCGCTGACAGGAACACTGAAGCTTTCTTT.

The DNA for the CDR3 is TGTGCCAGCAGCTTTTCGTTTGATACGCAGTATTTT. Its translation: CASSFSFDTQYF. The chain employs TRBV7-2 and TRBJ2-3; no firm D call. CDR1 and CDR2 (germline): SGHTA, FQGNSA. V gave up 3 bases and J gave up 6 bases, with 7 bases separating them. The CDR3 has 12 residues.

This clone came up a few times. CDR3 sequence: CSAAGAYEQYF. The CDR3 nucleotides read TGCAGTGCTGCCGGGGCCTACGAGCAGTACTTC. V usage is TRBV20-1 and J usage is TRBJ2-7; perhaps TRBD2 as D (5 bases). Germline V gene sequence: CDR1 DFQATT, CDR2 SNEGSKA (reference sequence). Trimming removed 5 bases at V and 2 bases at J, with 7 bases between. The CDR3 is 11 amino acids.

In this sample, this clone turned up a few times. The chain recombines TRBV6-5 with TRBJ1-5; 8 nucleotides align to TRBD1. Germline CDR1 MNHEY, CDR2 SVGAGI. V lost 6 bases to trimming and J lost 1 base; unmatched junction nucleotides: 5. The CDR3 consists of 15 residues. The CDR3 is CASRRQGSSNQPQHF. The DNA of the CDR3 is TGTGCCAGCAGGAGACAGGGGTCCAGCAATCAGCCCCAGCATTTT.